The entry below describes one T cell receptor beta chain. TCRdb redid the calling of the PCR reads with MiXCR, one entry per CDR3 protein. The sample includes over 550,000 distinct CDR3 sequences, 25% of them seen just once. This specimen comes from a study of molecular identifiers for immune sequencing clone quantification. This TCR was recovered from a human donor in good health. Some libraries in this study had Jurkat cell RNA spiked in. The source material was naive CD8+ T cells from blood, with Jurkat cell RNA spiked in. Subset here: FACS-sorted CD8+CD4-CCR7+CD45RA+ naive T cells.

CDR3 region: CASSLYTGRGNTEAFF. In DNA, the CDR3 is TGTGCCAGCAGTTTATATACAGGGAGAGGGAACACTGAAGCTTTCTTT. V usage is TRBV12-3 or TRBV12-4 and J usage is TRBJ1-1, with D possibly TRBD1 on 6 matching bases. The CDR3 consists of 16 residues. With 2 bases removed from V and 1 base from J, the gap between germline ends came to 14 bases.